Reported below is one TCR beta chain. As for time point: pretreatment peripheral blood. Each patient's cancer was a locally advanced or metastatic urothelial carcinoma. This specimen comes from a study of PD-L1 blockade in urothelial cancer. Sequenced by immunoSEQ multiplex PCR; TCRdb stores in-frame clones only, minus some. This repertoire shows 38,000 or so clones, about 85% found once; its top ten account for about 15%. Germline V gene sequence: CDR1 MDHEN, CDR2 SYDVKM. The CDR3 has 14 amino acids. J was trimmed by 2 bases and V by 6 bases; bases with no gene match: 3. The source material was PBMCs, sampled around atezolizumab (anti-PD-L1) treatment. This sequence joins TRBV28 and TRBJ2-7, with 11 bases matching TRBD1. This clonotype originated in a man older than 75 with urothelial cancer. In DNA form, the CDR3 reads TGTGCCAGCAGCTGGGACAGGGGGGCCTACGAGCAGTACTTC. Its protein product is CASSWDRGAYEQYF.